The present T cell receptor (beta chain) was sequenced within a study of STAT5B mutations in CD4+ large granular lymphocyte leukemia (dated by TCRdb to the early 2020s). A note on the overall study: Among the healthy controls, the CDR3 'QG' motif was associated with a particular HLA allele. TCRbeta repertoires of CD4+ T-cell large granular lymphocyte leukemia patients were compared with those of healthy blood donors. The purity of purified fractions was confirmed by flow cytometry on FACSCanto II or FACSVerse to exceed 95% among lymphocytes.

As concerns this clone: The specificity of this receptor is unknown. Per-base quality was not reported, and no clone a single base away is much larger than it.

The research as a whole found: Main leukemic clonotypes were private to each patient, although 25% to 30% appeared at low frequency in other patients' non-leukemic repertoires. Data were not HLA-matched; higher clonality in CD4+ versus CD8+ T-LGLL could reflect the relatively small sample size. CD4-sorted patient repertoires appeared more clonal than healthy CD4+ repertoires, and this difference persisted after removing the putative leukemic clones.

Healthy controls were approximately 40 blood donors whose buffy coats came from the Finnish Red Cross blood service. All TCR-sequenced material derived from peripheral blood: patient blood samples and healthy donor buffy coats. Ficoll-Hypaque gradient centrifugation was used to isolate peripheral blood mononuclear cells. CD4+ cells were magnetically purified from the buffy coats of healthy controls. The Gentra Puregene Cell and Tissue kit was used for genomic DNA extraction, and quantification was performed on a Qubit 2.0 fluorometer. The immunoSEQ assay at survey resolution was used to sequence TCRbeta rearrangements from genomic DNA. Per the original workflow: In the TCR sequencing data, the smallest productive clonotype frequency that could be detected was 2.59 x 10-5. Only productive TCRbeta rearrangements, defined as complete and in-frame sequences, were included in the analyses. The clonality of each sample was calculated as Simpson clonality in the immunoSEQ Analyzer version 3.0. Clones were categorized by frequency as very rare, small, medium, large (1-20%) or hyperexpanded (>20%). Generation probabilities were estimated with OLGA 1.2.3, V-gene circos plots were made with VDJtools, specificities were searched in VDJdb, and CDR3 motifs were identified with GLIPH. In TCRdb, the immuneACCESS table is reduced to in-frame sequences with V and J assigned. These tables do not hold every clone; where another copy was compared, an unresolved V gene accounts for under half, and the others remain unexplained. That table furnishes V, J and clone size, whereas the DNA furnished D and trimming. The sample table lists tens of thousands of clones, 74% of them with a count of one. In total, the top ten clones hold over 8% of the sample.

The source of this sequence is a human donor in good health. The specimen was CD4+ T cells from blood buffy coats.

The CDR3 sequence is CASKRGGQETQYF. The nucleotides are TGTGCCAGCAAACGGGGGGGACAAGAGACCCAGTACTTC. Here the chain combines TRBV7-6 and TRBJ2-5, with 8 bases in between that match TRBD2. CDR3 length: 13 amino acids, cysteine to phenylalanine. Only the CDR3 DNA is retained, 39 bases long and in frame from the first base. CDR1 SGHVS and CDR2 FNYEAQ are derived from the germline V gene. The germline V end is reduced by 7 bases and the J end by 2 bases; junction bases left unmatched: 3.